The TCR beta chain under discussion was sequenced for a study of blood T cell repertoires in COVID-19. The CDR3 runs 15 residues. V gave up 0 bases and J gave up 7 bases, with 15 bases separating them. The germline gives CDR1 MNHNS, CDR2 SASEGT. The assay was immunoSEQ multiplex PCR, and TCRdb's table has in-frame clones only and misses some. The sample shows 200,000 to 250,000 clones, 75% to 90% of them seen only once. The study assigned cohorts using participant-reported clinical history. This clonotype originated in a woman between 18 and 29 years old in a cohort exposed to, infected with or recovered from COVID-19 (not recorded which). The rearrangement joins TRBV6-1 to TRBJ1-2, with no clear D. The sample comprised PBMCs or T cells enriched from blood (not recorded which). The CDR3 spells CASSEARAATRGYTF. The CDR3 DNA reads as TGTGCCAGCAGTGAAGCGAGGGCAGCCACCCGTGGCTACACCTTC.